The 12 T cell receptor beta chains in this list originate from one sample, sequenced in a study of identical twins. TCRdb fed the 5' RACE reads into MiXCR, producing one record per CDR3 protein. The sample gives around 100,000 distinct CDR3 sequences, about 6.1% of which show up once; around 12% is in the top ten. The sample taken for sequencing was memory T cells sorted from blood. The receptors here all came from a woman in her fifties or sixties in good health.

The CDR3 DNA reads TGTGCCAGCAGCTTAGGCCGAACATTCAGGAATGAGCAGTTCTTC. It encodes CASSLGRTFRNEQFF. The chain carries TRBV7-9 and TRBJ2-1; no definite D call. There are 15 residues in the CDR3. Per germline, CDR1 SEHNR and CDR2 FQNEAQ (reference sequence). V was trimmed by 1 base and J by 7 bases, leaving 14 bases between them.

This clonotype showed up many times. This chain joins TRBV3-1 and TRBJ2-3; TRBD2 matches 8 bases. The germline V gene encodes CDR1 LGHDT and CDR2 YNNKEL (reference sequence). The CDR3 consists of 15 residues. The junction had 3 bases not matched to a gene; V was cut back by 1 base and J by 3 bases. This chain's CDR3 is CASSQGAGETDTQYF. CDR3 bases: TGTGCCAGCAGCCAAGGAGCGGGAGAGACAGATACGCAGTATTTT.

This clonotype appeared many times. The chain combines TRBV12-3 or TRBV12-4 with TRBJ1-3; no clear D. Trimming pared 1 base from V and 2 bases from J, leaving 9 bases between. The CDR3 totals 15 residues. The CDR3 loop reads CASSLGGGPGNTIYF. CDR3 coding DNA: TGTGCCAGCAGTTTAGGAGGAGGGCCTGGAAACACCATATATTTT.

This clonotype was detected ten times or more. The chain uses TRBV29-1 and TRBJ2-7; 7 nucleotides match TRBD2. The CDR3 contains 22 residues. Germline assignment: CDR1 SQVTM and CDR2 ANQGSEA. After removal of 7 bases from V and 0 bases from J, the junction contained 33 bases not matched to a gene. The chain's CDR3 is CSAPEPHVRLASVPQSSYEQYV. In DNA, the CDR3 is TGCAGCGCCCCCGAGCCTCACGTCCGACTAGCCTCAGTCCCCCAAAGCTCCTACGAGCAGTACGTC.

This clonotype was found many times. V is TRBV7-6 and J is TRBJ2-1; 7 bases map to TRBD2. The J segment lost 4 bases and the V segment lost 2 bases, leaving 5 bases of the junction unmatched. Germline V gene sequence: CDR1 SGHVS, CDR2 FNYEAQ. The CDR3 covers 15 residues. This CDR3 reads CASSLSRGEYNEQFF. In DNA form, the CDR3 reads TGTGCCAGCAGCTTAAGTCGGGGGGAGTACAATGAGCAGTTCTTC. The variable domain in full, with the rest retrieved from reference TRBV7-6 and TRBJ2-1, is GAGVSQSPRYKVTKRGQDVALRCDPISGHVSLYWYRQALGQGPEFLTYFNYEAQQDKSGLPNDRFSAERPEGSISTLTIQRTEQRDSAMYRCASSLSRGEYNEQFFGPGTRLTVL.

This chain uses TRBV20-1 with TRBJ2-3, with D possibly matching TRBD2 (5 bases). Trimming removed 0 bases at V and 7 bases at J, with 20 bases between. CDR3 length: 16 residues. Germline CDR1 reads DFQATT; CDR2 reads SNEGSKA (reference sequence). The CDR3 region is CSARESIAILGNTQYF. In DNA, the CDR3 is TGCAGTGCTAGAGAGTCTATAGCGATCCTTGGGAATACGCAGTATTTT.

The chain joins TRBV19 to TRBJ2-1; a weak D match, TRBD2 (6 bases). The CDR3 extends over 13 amino acids. V lost 9 bases, J lost 8 bases, and 17 bases lay in between. The germline V gene encodes CDR1 LNHDA and CDR2 SQIVND (reference sequence). The CDR3 reads CASRDLGSDEQFF. The CDR3 nucleotides are TGTGCCAGCCGGGACTTGGGGTCGGATGAGCAGTTCTTC.

This clonotype was seen ten or more times. The V and J genes are TRBV12-3 or TRBV12-4 and TRBJ2-1; either TRBD1 or TRBD2 may supply D (5 bases each). Trimming took off 9 bases at V and 0 bases at J, with 21 bases between the two ends. CDR3 length: 17 amino acids. CDR3 residues: CASKFTGTESSYNEQFF. In DNA form, the CDR3 reads TGTGCCAGTAAATTCACCGGGACGGAGAGCTCCTACAATGAGCAGTTCTTC.

This chain uses TRBV6-2 or TRBV6-3 with TRBJ2-5; 8 bases fit TRBD2. Germline values: CDR1 MNHEY, CDR2 SVGEGT. The CDR3 extends over 14 amino acids. J gave up 9 bases and V 3 bases, and 9 bases lay outside the gene matches. The CDR3 sequence is CASSYIGEREPQYF. The DNA for the CDR3 is TGTGCCAGCAGTTATATCGGGGAGCGGGAGCCCCAGTACTTC.

This clonotype has only a few counts. The gene calls are TRBV20-1 and TRBJ2-7, with D unresolved. The V gene lost 5 bases and the J gene lost 0 bases, with 17 bases spanning the gap. Germline CDR1 and CDR2: DFQATT and SNEGSKA (reference sequence). The CDR3 consists of 15 residues. The CDR3 sequence: CSALGRTTSSYEQYF. CDR3 coding DNA: TGCAGTGCTCTAGGAAGAACGACGAGCTCCTACGAGCAGTACTTC.

This clonotype was seen ten or more times. This chain links TRBV27 with TRBJ2-3, with TRBD2 as a possible D gene (7 bases). With 2 bases removed from V and 8 bases from J, the gap between germline ends came to 17 bases. This CDR3 has 15 residues. Per germline, CDR1 MNHEY and CDR2 SMNVEV (reference sequence). The CDR3 DNA reads TGTGCCAGCAGTTTAGGGGGGGCTCACGTAGCTACGCAGTATTTT. It translates to CASSLGGAHVATQYF.

This clonotype was picked up many times. The V gene is TRBV7-3, the J gene TRBJ1-2, with D unresolved. The CDR3 has 11 amino acids. Trimming removed 2 bases at V and 9 bases at J, with 7 bases between. The germline V gene has CDR1 SGHTA and CDR2 FQGTGA. The CDR3 protein is CASSLLRRYTF. The DNA for the CDR3 is TGTGCCAGCAGCTTATTAAGGCGCTACACCTTC.